One and the same sample provided the 13 T cell receptor beta chains below, sequenced in a study of T cell responses to AZD1222 COVID-19 vaccine. Method: immunoSEQ multiplex PCR; TCRdb's copy keeps in-frame clones and lacks some. The sample shows around 140,000 clones, approximately 93% of them seen only once. The sample was peripheral blood, taken on day 0 of MenACWY control vaccination. Receptors originate from an adult in good health.

This rearrangement joins TRBV19 to TRBJ1-1, with TRBD1 as a possible D gene (5 bases). V lost 3 bases to trimming and J lost 8 bases, with 25 bases between them. Per the germline V gene, CDR1 is LNHDA and CDR2 is SQIVND (reference sequence). This CDR3 is built from 17 residues. The CDR3 DNA sequence: TGTGCCAGTAGTATTCAGGAGGCAGGGATCGGGCGGGACGAAGCTTTCTTT. It specifies CASSIQEAGIGRDEAFF. Combining the CDR3 with reference TRBV19 and TRBJ1-1 gives the whole variable domain DGGITQSPKYLFRKEGQNVTLSCEQNLNHDAMYWYRQDPGQGLRLIYYSQIVNDFQKGDIAEGYSVSREKKESFPLTVTSAQKNPTAFYLCASSIQEAGIGRDEAFFGQGTRLTVV.

The chain employs TRBV6-2 or TRBV6-3 and TRBJ1-1, with TRBD1 identical over 7 bases. CDR3 length equals 16 residues. V lost 0 bases to trimming and J lost 2 bases; unmatched junction nucleotides: 6. Germline V gene sequence: CDR1 MNHEY, CDR2 SVGEGT. For the CDR3, the DNA is TGTGCCAGCAGTTACTCATGGACAGGAGAAAACACTGAAGCTTTCTTT. It codes for CASSYSWTGENTEAFF.

The V gene is TRBV7-8, the J gene TRBJ2-1; D perhaps matches TRBD1 (5 bases). V lost 1 base to trimming and J lost 6 bases, with 13 bases between them. CDR3 length: 15 amino acids. The germline gives CDR1 SGHVS, CDR2 FQNEAQ. The CDR3, as DNA: TGTGCCAGCAGCTTAGAAGGGGCTAGAGGCAATGAGCAGTTCTTC. This codes for CASSLEGARGNEQFF.

The chain joins TRBV9 to TRBJ2-1, with 8 bases lining up with TRBD2. Germline V gene lookup returns CDR1 SGDLS and CDR2 YYNGEE. J was trimmed by 5 bases and V by 3 bases; bases with no gene match: 7. The CDR3 consists of 15 residues. CDR3 loop: CASSAGAGGHNEQFF. CDR3 sequence (DNA): TGTGCCAGCAGCGCTGGGGCGGGAGGTCACAATGAGCAGTTCTTC.

The chain uses TRBV4-2 and TRBJ2-6; the D gene is possibly TRBD2 (6 bases). Trimming pared 0 bases from V and 4 bases from J, leaving 10 bases between. The V gene's germline CDR1 is LGHNA and CDR2 YNFKEQ. This CDR3 is built from 16 residues. The DNA for the CDR3 is TGTGCCAGCAGCCAAGAGGCGGGGCAGGGGGCCAACGTCCTGACTTTC. Translated: CASSQEAGQGANVLTF.

The chain couples TRBV12-5 to TRBJ2-2, with TRBD2 matching 14 bases. This CDR3 has 20 residues. Trimming cost V 0 bases and J 6 bases; bases outside gene matches: 12. Germline CDR1 and CDR2: LGHNT and FRNRAP. The CDR3 region is CASGLVLTSGRVVAPGELFF. In nucleotides, the CDR3 is TGTGCTAGTGGTTTGGTACTGACTAGCGGGAGGGTGGTCGCCCCCGGGGAGCTGTTTTTT.

The chain is built from TRBV15 and TRBJ1-1; 7 nucleotides align to TRBD1. Germline values: CDR1 LNHNV, CDR2 YYDKDF (reference sequence). This CDR3 contains 16 residues. V was clipped by 1 base and J by 2 bases; unmatched bases: 7. The CDR3 spells CATSRGVRGPNTEAFF. The CDR3, as DNA: TGTGCCACCAGCAGAGGGGTGAGGGGGCCTAACACTGAAGCTTTCTTT.

This clone occurred once. The rearrangement joins TRBV19 to TRBJ2-1; D not certain. The CDR3 has 16 amino acids. V was cut by 0 bases and J by 0 bases, with 9 bases left in between. In germline, CDR1 is LNHDA, CDR2 SQIVND (reference sequence). The CDR3 DNA reads as TGTGCCAGTAGTATAGAGGGCAAGTTCTCCTACAATGAGCAGTTCTTC. Translated: CASSIEGKFSYNEQFF.

V is TRBV5-1 and J is TRBJ1-2, with a weak D call TRBD1 (5 bases). The CDR3 loop spans 15 amino acids. Per the germline V gene, CDR1 is SGHRS and CDR2 is YFSETQ. V was trimmed by 0 bases and J by 3 bases, leaving 12 bases between them. CDR3 residues: CASSLAGAADYGYTF. The CDR3 DNA follows: TGCGCCAGCAGCTTGGCCGGGGCCGCGGACTATGGCTACACCTTC.

The CDR3 here is CAWRTGGLNQPQHF. The CDR3 DNA follows: TGTGCCTGGAGGACAGGGGGCCTCAATCAGCCCCAGCATTTT. The chain couples TRBV30 to TRBJ1-5, with 10 bases aligning to TRBD1. Germline CDR1 and CDR2: GTSNPN and SVGIG (reference sequence). Unmatched junction bases numbered 2, after V lost 3 bases and J lost 3 bases. The CDR3 has 14 amino acids.

There are a few counts of this clone. The V call is TRBV25-1, the J call TRBJ1-2; D is unclear. V was clipped by 4 bases and J by 0 bases, with 9 bases between them. The CDR3 sequence is 14 residues long. The V gene's germline CDR1 is MGHDK and CDR2 SYGVNS. The CDR3 protein is CASSAPGSNYGYTF. The CDR3 DNA is TGTGCCAGCAGTGCCCCGGGATCTAACTATGGCTACACCTTC.

The J gene is TRBJ2-1, the V gene TRBV4-1; no clear D. Germline CDR1 is MGHRA and CDR2 is YSYEKL. The CDR3 runs 15 residues. Trimming left V 0 bases short and J 0 bases short, with 6 bases between. The chain's CDR3 is CASSQESLSYNEQFF. The CDR3 bases are TGCGCCAGCAGCCAAGAGTCCCTCTCCTACAATGAGCAGTTCTTC.

The chain joins TRBV5-1 to TRBJ1-5; 7 bases agree with TRBD1. Looked up from germline, CDR1 is SGHRS and CDR2 is YFSETQ. This CDR3 is built from 14 residues. Unmatched junction bases numbered 3, after V lost 4 bases and J lost 2 bases. CDR3 amino acids: CASSPGQGNQPQHF. The CDR3 bases are TGCGCCAGCAGCCCCGGACAGGGCAATCAGCCCCAGCATTTT.